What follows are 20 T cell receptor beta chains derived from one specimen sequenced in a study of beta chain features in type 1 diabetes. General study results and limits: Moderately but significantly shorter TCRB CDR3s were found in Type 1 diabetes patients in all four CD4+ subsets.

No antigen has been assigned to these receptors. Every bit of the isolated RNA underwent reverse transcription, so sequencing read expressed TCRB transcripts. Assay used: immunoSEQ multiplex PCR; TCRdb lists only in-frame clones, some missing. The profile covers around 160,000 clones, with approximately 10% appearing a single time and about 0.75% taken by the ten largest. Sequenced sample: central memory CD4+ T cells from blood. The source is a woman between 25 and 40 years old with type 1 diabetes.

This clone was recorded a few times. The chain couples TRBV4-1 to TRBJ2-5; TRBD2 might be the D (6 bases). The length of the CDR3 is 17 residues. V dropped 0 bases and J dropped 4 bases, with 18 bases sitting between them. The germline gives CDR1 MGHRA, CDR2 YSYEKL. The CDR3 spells CASSQDRVRGRRETQYF. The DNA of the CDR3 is TGCGCCAGCAGCCAAGATCGAGTGCGGGGAAGGCGAGAGACCCAGTACTTC.

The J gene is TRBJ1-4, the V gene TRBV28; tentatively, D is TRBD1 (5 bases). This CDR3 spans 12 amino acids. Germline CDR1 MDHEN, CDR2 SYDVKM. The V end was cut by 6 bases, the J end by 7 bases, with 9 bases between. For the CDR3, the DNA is TGTGCCAGCAGGGGGCGCCGTGAAAAACTGTTTTTT. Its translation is CASRGRREKLFF. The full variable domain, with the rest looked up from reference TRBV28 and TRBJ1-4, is DVKVTQSSRYLVKRTGEKVFLECVQDMDHENMFWYRQDPGLGLRLIYFSYDVKMKEKGDIPEGYSVSREKKERFSLILESASTNQTSMYLCASRGRREKLFFGSGTQLSVL.

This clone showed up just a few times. The CDR3 loop is CASSYKTANTGELFF. CDR3 DNA: TGTGCCAGCAGTTACAAAACGGCGAACACCGGGGAGCTGTTTTTT. J is TRBJ2-2 and V is TRBV6-6, with no clear D. Germline values: CDR1 MNHNY, CDR2 SVGAGI (reference sequence). Deletions cut 2 bases from V and 0 bases from J, with 7 bases between. The CDR3 length is 15 residues.

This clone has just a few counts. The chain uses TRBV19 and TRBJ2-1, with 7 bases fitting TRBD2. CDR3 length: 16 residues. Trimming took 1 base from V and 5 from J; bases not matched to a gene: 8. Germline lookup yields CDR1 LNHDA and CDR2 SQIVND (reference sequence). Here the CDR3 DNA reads TGTGCCAGTAGTATAGTGGGCGGGAGCAAAAACAATGAGCAGTTCTTC. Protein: CASSIVGGSKNNEQFF.

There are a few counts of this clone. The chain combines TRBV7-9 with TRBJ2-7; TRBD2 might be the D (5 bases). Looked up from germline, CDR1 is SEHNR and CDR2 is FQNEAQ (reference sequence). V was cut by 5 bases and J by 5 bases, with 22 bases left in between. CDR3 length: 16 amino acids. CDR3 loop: CASSAAISVSVDEQYF. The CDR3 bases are TGTGCCAGCAGCGCCGCCATTAGCGTGAGTGTCGACGAGCAGTACTTC.

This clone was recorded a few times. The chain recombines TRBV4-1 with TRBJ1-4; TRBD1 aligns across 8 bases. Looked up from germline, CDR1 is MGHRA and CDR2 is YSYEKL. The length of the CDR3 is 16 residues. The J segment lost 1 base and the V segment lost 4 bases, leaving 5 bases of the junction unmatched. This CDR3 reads CASSRTGPQTNEKLFF. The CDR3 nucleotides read TGCGCCAGCAGCCGGACAGGGCCTCAAACTAATGAAAAACTGTTTTTT.

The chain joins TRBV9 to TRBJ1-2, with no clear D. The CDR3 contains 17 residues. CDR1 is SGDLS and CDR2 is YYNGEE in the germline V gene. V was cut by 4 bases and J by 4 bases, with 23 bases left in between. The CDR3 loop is CASSPRMGSGYGYGYTF. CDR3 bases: TGTGCCAGCAGCCCCCGGATGGGGTCGGGGTACGGCTATGGCTACACCTTC.

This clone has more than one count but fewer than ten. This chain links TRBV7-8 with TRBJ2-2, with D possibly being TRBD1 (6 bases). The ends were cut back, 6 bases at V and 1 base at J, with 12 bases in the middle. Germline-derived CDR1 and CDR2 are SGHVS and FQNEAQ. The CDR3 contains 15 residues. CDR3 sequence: CASRSGQLNTGELFF. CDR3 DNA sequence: TGTGCCAGCAGATCGGGACAACTGAACACCGGGGAGCTGTTTTTT. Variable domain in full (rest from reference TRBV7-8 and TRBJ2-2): GAGVSQSPRYKVAKRGQDVALRCDPISGHVSLFWYQQALGQGPEFLTYFQNEAQLDKSGLPSDRFFAERPEGSVSTLKIQRTQQEDSAVYLCASRSGQLNTGELFFGEGSRLTVL.

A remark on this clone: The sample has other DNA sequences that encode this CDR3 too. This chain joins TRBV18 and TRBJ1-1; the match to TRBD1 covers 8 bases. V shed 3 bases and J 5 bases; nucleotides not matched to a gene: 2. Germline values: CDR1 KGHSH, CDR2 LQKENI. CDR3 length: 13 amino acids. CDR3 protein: CASSPQGATEAFF. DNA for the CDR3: TGTGCCAGCTCACCTCAGGGGGCAACTGAAGCTTTCTTT.

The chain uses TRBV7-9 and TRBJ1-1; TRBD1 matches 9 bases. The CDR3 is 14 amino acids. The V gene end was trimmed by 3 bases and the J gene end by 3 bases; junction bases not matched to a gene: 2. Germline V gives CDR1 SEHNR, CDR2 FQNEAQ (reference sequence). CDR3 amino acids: CASSFWTGDTEAFF. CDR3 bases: TGTGCCAGCAGCTTCTGGACAGGGGACACTGAAGCTTTCTTT.

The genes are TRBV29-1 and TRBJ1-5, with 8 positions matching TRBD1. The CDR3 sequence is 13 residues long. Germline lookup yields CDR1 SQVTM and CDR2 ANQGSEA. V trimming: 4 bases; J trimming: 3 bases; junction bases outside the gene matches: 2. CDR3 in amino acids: CSVGQGANQPQHF. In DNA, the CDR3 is TGCAGCGTTGGGCAGGGGGCCAATCAGCCCCAGCATTTT.

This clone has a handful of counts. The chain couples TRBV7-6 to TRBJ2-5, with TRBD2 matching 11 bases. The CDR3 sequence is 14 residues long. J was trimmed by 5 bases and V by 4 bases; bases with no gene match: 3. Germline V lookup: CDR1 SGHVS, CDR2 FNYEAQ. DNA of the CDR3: TGTGCCAGCAGCTCAATAGCGGGAGGGGAGACCCAGTACTTC. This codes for CASSSIAGGETQYF.

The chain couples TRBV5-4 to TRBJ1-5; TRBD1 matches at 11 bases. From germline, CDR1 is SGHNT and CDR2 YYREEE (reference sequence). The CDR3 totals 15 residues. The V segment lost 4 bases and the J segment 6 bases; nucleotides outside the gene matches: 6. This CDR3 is CASSLQGQGVQPQHF. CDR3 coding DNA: TGTGCCAGCAGCCTCCAGGGACAGGGGGTTCAGCCCCAGCATTTT.

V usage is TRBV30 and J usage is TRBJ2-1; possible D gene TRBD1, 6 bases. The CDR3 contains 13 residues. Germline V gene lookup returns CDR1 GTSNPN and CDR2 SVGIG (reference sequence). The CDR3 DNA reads TGTGCTCAAGACAGGACTGGATCCCATGAGCAGTTCTTC. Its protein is CAQDRTGSHEQFF.

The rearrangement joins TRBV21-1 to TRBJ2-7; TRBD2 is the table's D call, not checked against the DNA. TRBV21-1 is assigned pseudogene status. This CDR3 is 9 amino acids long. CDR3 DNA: TGTGCCAGCAGCAATCCCACCGGCTTC. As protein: CASSNPTGF.

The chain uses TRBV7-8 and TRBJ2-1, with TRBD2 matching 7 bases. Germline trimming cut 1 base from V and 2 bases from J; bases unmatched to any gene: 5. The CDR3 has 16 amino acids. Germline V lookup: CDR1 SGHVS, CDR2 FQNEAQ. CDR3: CASSLVPAGTYNEQFF. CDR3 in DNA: TGTGCCAGCAGCTTAGTTCCAGCGGGGACCTACAATGAGCAGTTCTTC.

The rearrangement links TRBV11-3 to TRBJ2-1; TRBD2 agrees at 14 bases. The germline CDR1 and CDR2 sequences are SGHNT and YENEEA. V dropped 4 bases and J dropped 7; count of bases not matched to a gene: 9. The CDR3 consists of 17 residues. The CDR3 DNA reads TGTGCCAGCAGCTCCGGGACTAGCGGGAGCGACCAAAATGAGCAGTTCTTC. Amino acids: CASSSGTSGSDQNEQFF.

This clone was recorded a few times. The CDR3 loop is CAWSAGLAGVGSYNEQFF. CDR3 nucleotides: TGTGCCTGGAGTGCGGGGCTAGCGGGAGTAGGTTCCTACAATGAGCAGTTCTTC. This chain joins TRBV30 and TRBJ2-1; TRBD2 matches at 10 bases. V trimming: 1 base; J trimming: 1 base; junction bases outside the gene matches: 10. This CDR3 comprises 18 residues. Germline lookup yields CDR1 GTSNPN and CDR2 SVGIG (reference sequence).

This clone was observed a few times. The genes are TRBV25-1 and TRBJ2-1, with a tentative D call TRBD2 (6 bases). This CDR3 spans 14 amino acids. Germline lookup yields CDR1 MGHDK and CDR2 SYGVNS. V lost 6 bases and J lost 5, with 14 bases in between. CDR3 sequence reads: CASSKTSPNNEQFF. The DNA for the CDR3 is TGTGCCAGCAGCAAGACTAGTCCCAACAATGAGCAGTTCTTC. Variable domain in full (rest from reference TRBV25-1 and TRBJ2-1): EADIYQTPRYLVIGTGKKITLECSQTMGHDKMYWYQQDPGMELHLIHYSYGVNSTEKGDLSSESTVSRIRTEHFPLTLESARPSHTSQYLCASSKTSPNNEQFFGPGTRLTVL.

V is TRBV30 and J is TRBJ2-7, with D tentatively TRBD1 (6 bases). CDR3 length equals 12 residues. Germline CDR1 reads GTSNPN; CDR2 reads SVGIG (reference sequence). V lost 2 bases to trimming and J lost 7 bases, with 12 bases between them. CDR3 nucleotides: TGTGCCTGGAGTCGACAGGTCGGTGAGCAGTACTTC. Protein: CAWSRQVGEQYF.